This TCR beta chain comes out of a study of T cell repertoires in cytomegalovirus infection. The CDR3 consists of 14 residues. Trimming cost V 5 bases and J 6 bases, with 14 bases left between them. Via MiXCR, TCRdb re-called the reads, giving one row per CDR3 protein. This table has fewer than 400,000 distinct CDR3 sequences, 18% appearing once. This clonotype has a count of ten or more. The sequenced material came from PBMCs. This clonotype originated in a human donor in good health (CMV status not recorded). Some clones in this sample may be carry-over from other donors' samples. The chain is built from TRBV12-3 or TRBV12-4 and TRBJ1-5; tentatively, D is TRBD1 (5 bases). Here the CDR3 DNA reads TGTGCCAGCAGTCCTCGCGGGGCCGGTCAGCCCCAGCATTTT. Translation: CASSPRGAGQPQHF.